This TCR beta chain was found in a study of blood T cell repertoires in COVID-19. Overall study context: Sites across the United States, Italy and Spain contributed samples from acute and convalescent COVID-19. In each case, the material was cDNA or gDNA derived from T cells, B-cell-depleted T cells, or PBMCs.

The CDR3 loop spans 12 amino acids. Trimming stripped 6 bases from V and 8 bases from J, with 11 bases between. Sequencing used immunoSEQ multiplex PCR; TCRdb keeps in-frame clones, though not all of them. In the table there are some 74,000 clones, roughly 87% of which are singletons. The clonotype was recovered from a man aged 45-60 years with acute or convalescent COVID-19. Sequenced input: peripheral blood. The rearrangement uses TRBV12-3 or TRBV12-4 and TRBJ2-1; D gene ambiguous. The CDR3 is CASSRRSHEQFF. The DNA of the CDR3 is TGTGCCAGCAGCAGACGGAGCCATGAGCAGTTCTTC.